These 18 T cell receptor beta chains came from one sample sequenced in a study of blood T cell repertoires in COVID-19. TCRdb's table, derived via immunoSEQ multiplex PCR, lists solely in-frame clones and lacks some. The table includes hundreds of thousands of clones, around 90% detected once. The sequencing sample was made of peripheral blood. These receptors all stem from a human donor in a cohort sampled during active COVID-19.

The chain recombines TRBV9 with TRBJ2-7; TRBD2 matches at 7 bases. The CDR3 runs to 14 residues. Germline trimming cut 3 bases from V and 4 bases from J; bases unmatched to any gene: 7. Germline lookup yields CDR1 SGDLS and CDR2 YYNGEE. The CDR3 is CASSAGGKGYEQYF. CDR3 nucleotides: TGTGCCAGCAGCGCCGGGGGGAAAGGTTACGAGCAGTACTTC.

CDR3 sequence: CASSWGGEVHEQYF. CDR3 nucleotide sequence: TGTGCCAGCAGCTGGGGGGGCGAAGTTCACGAGCAGTACTTC. V usage is TRBV7-2 and J usage is TRBJ2-7, with a possible D match to TRBD2 (7 bases). The CDR3 length is 14 residues. The ends were cut back, 4 bases at V and 5 bases at J, with 15 bases in the middle. The germline gives CDR1 SGHTA, CDR2 FQGNSA.

The rearrangement uses TRBV15 and TRBJ2-7; TRBD1 agrees at 8 bases. V shed 4 bases, J shed 12 bases, and the junction held 8 bases outside the gene matches. Germline CDR1 LNHNV, CDR2 YYDKDF (reference sequence). The CDR3 covers 12 residues. The CDR3 is CATSTDRATLYF. The CDR3 DNA follows: TGTGCCACCAGCACGGACAGGGCGACGTTGTACTTC.

The V gene is TRBV5-6, the J gene TRBJ2-7; 8 bases agree with TRBD2. V shed 0 bases, J shed 7 bases, and the junction held 12 bases outside the gene matches. CDR3 length: 16 residues. Germline V lookup: CDR1 SGHDT, CDR2 YYEEEE. The CDR3 reads CASSLERGGKGREQYF. The DNA for the CDR3 is TGTGCCAGCAGCTTGGAACGGGGGGGGAAGGGTCGTGAGCAGTACTTC.

The genes are TRBV11-3 and TRBJ1-4, with 7 bases aligning to TRBD1. Per the germline V gene, CDR1 is SGHNT and CDR2 is YENEEA. The CDR3 length is 18 residues. V shed 0 bases and J 3 bases; nucleotides not matched to a gene: 10. CDR3 loop: CASSLEGQTSVPNEKLFF. The CDR3, as DNA: TGTGCCAGCAGCTTAGAGGGACAGACCTCGGTGCCTAATGAAAAACTGTTTTTT.

The V call is TRBV19, the J call TRBJ1-2, with a possible D match to TRBD1 (5 bases). V gave up 7 bases and J gave up 8 bases, with 23 bases separating them. The V gene's germline CDR1 is LNHDA and CDR2 SQIVND (reference sequence). CDR3 length: 15 residues. CDR3 loop: CASNPRRGDPRGYTF. The CDR3 DNA is TGTGCCAGTAACCCTCGACGGGGGGATCCCCGGGGCTACACCTTC. Complete variable domain (other parts from reference TRBV19 and TRBJ1-2): DGGITQSPKYLFRKEGQNVTLSCEQNLNHDAMYWYRQDPGQGLRLIYYSQIVNDFQKGDIAEGYSVSREKKESFPLTVTSAQKNPTAFYLCASNPRRGDPRGYTFGSGTRLTVV.

This clone occurred once. This chain uses TRBV7-8 with TRBJ2-5; 12 bases are a match to TRBD1. Germline lookup yields CDR1 SGHVS and CDR2 FQNEAQ. The CDR3 totals 16 residues. V shed 5 bases and J 2 bases; nucleotides not matched to a gene: 6. The CDR3 sequence is CASSSRDRGLQETQYF. CDR3 bases: TGTGCCAGCAGCAGCCGGGACAGGGGGCTTCAAGAGACCCAGTACTTC.

This clone was counted once. The chain couples TRBV5-4 to TRBJ2-7; 9 positions agree with TRBD2. The germline CDR1 and CDR2 sequences are SGHNT and YYREEE (reference sequence). The CDR3 is made up of 15 amino acids. The J segment lost 2 bases and the V segment lost 0 bases, leaving 3 bases of the junction unmatched. This CDR3 reads CASSLDSGGTYEQYF. The DNA for the CDR3 is TGTGCCAGCAGCTTGGATAGCGGGGGTACCTACGAGCAGTACTTC.

This chain connects TRBV16 to TRBJ2-6; D is perhaps TRBD2 (5 bases). Germline-derived CDR1 and CDR2 are KGHSY and FQNENV. V lost 1 base to trimming and J lost 4 bases, with 17 bases between them. The CDR3 contains 18 residues. In DNA, the CDR3 is TGTGCCAGCAGCCAATACCCCCCGGGGTCCGAGGGGGCCAACGTCCTGACTTTC. Its translation is CASSQYPPGSEGANVLTF.

The V and J genes are TRBV5-4 and TRBJ2-1, with 8 positions matching TRBD2. Germline V gene sequence: CDR1 SGHNT, CDR2 YYREEE (reference sequence). Losses at the gene ends were 0 bases for V and 8 bases for J; bases not matched to a gene: 7. CDR3 length: 15 residues. CDR3 DNA sequence: TGTGCCAGCAGCTTGGTTGGCGGGGGGAATGATGAGCAGTTCTTC. Protein sequence: CASSLVGGGNDEQFF.

This clone has just a few counts. The chain combines TRBV14 with TRBJ2-7; 8 bases agree with TRBD2. This CDR3 has 15 residues. Germline V CDR1 and CDR2: SGHDN, FVKESK. Trimming removed 5 bases from V and 2 bases from J; junction bases left unmatched: 8. CDR3 protein: CASSVRAGAAYEQYF. DNA of the CDR3: TGTGCCAGCAGCGTCCGAGCGGGGGCCGCCTACGAGCAGTACTTC.

The V and J genes are TRBV4-3 and TRBJ2-1, with 13 bases fitting TRBD2. Germline CDR1 reads LGHNA; CDR2 reads YSLEER. Losses at the gene ends were 0 bases for V and 9 bases for J; bases not matched to a gene: 14. The CDR3 has 19 residues. The CDR3 here is CASSQDPTGGTSGISEQFF. In DNA, the CDR3 is TGCGCCAGCAGCCAAGACCCCACCGGGGGGACTAGCGGGATCAGTGAGCAGTTCTTC.

Only a few counts were recorded for this clone. The V call is TRBV6-5, the J call TRBJ2-7, with 7 nucleotides matching TRBD1. The CDR3 runs 16 residues. J was trimmed by 4 bases and V by 0 bases; bases with no gene match: 9. Germline V gene data show CDR1 as MNHEY and CDR2 as SVGAGI. CDR3 sequence: CASSYSMTGTGYEQYF. The CDR3 nucleotides read TGTGCCAGCAGTTACTCGATGACAGGGACGGGTTACGAGCAGTACTTC.

This chain connects TRBV7-2 to TRBJ1-2; 7 nucleotides line up with TRBD1. Germline V gene sequence: CDR1 SGHTA, CDR2 FQGNSA. J was trimmed by 4 bases and V by 5 bases; bases with no gene match: 7. The CDR3 spans 14 residues. DNA of the CDR3: TGTGCCAGCAGCACACGGGGACAGCTCTATGGCTACACCTTC. The encoded protein is CASSTRGQLYGYTF.

Regarding this clone: One base away lies a much larger clone, so this may be a sequencing read error. The J gene is TRBJ2-7, the V gene TRBV7-9; no definite D call. The CDR3 runs to 11 residues. Germline V CDR1 and CDR2: SEHNR, FQNEAQ (reference sequence). V lost 6 bases, J lost 3 bases, and 6 bases lay in between. The CDR3 sequence: CASSSLYEQYF. CDR3 coding DNA: TGTGCCAGCAGTTCACTCTACGAGCAGTACTTC.

This clone was observed once. The chain carries TRBV4-1 and TRBJ2-7; 9 nucleotides align to TRBD1. V shed 1 base, J shed 6 bases, and the junction held 7 bases outside the gene matches. Germline V gene data show CDR1 as MGHRA and CDR2 as YSYEKL. The CDR3 consists of 15 residues. The CDR3 region is CASSQGTGVSGEQYF. Written as DNA, the CDR3 is TGCGCCAGCAGCCAAGGGACAGGGGTCTCTGGCGAGCAGTACTTC.

The chain is built from TRBV4-3 and TRBJ2-1; the match to TRBD2 covers 9 bases. The V and J ends lost 2 bases and 0 bases, in that order; junction bases with no gene match: 2. CDR1 is LGHNA and CDR2 is YSLEER in the germline V gene. The CDR3 length is 16 residues. The CDR3 DNA follows: TGCGCCAGCAGCCAACGGCGGGGGGGCTCCTACAATGAGCAGTTCTTC. Its translation: CASSQRRGGSYNEQFF.

The chain employs TRBV3-1 (or the pseudogene TRBV3-2) and TRBJ2-1, with TRBD2 identical over 8 bases. This CDR3 is built from 17 residues. Germline V gives CDR1 LGHDT, CDR2 YNNKEL (reference sequence). Trimming cost V 0 bases and J 2 bases; bases outside gene matches: 6. In DNA, the CDR3 is TGTGCCAGCAGCCAAGATCTTGCGGGGGGACCCTACAATGAGCAGTTCTTC. Encoded protein: CASSQDLAGGPYNEQFF.